The rows below give T cell receptor beta chains drawn from one sample of a study of blood T cell repertoires in COVID-19. The data were produced by immunoSEQ multiplex PCR, yet TCRdb's version contains in-frame clones alone and is incomplete. The table records approximately 350,000 clones, roughly 86% of them present only once. Sequenced sample: peripheral blood. Receptors were obtained from a woman aged 65 to 85 with COVID-19, enrolled during active disease. CDR3s include the opening cysteine and the closing phenylalanine or tryptophan. The order of the fields is V gene, J gene, clone size, D gene, CDR3 DNA, CDR3 protein. D genes are given only for firm matches. Clone size is given for some rows only: seen once, a few or many times, or a class if the clone is expanded.

v_call: TRBV5-1; j_call: TRBJ2-1; clone_size: -; d_call: -; cdr3_nt: TGCGCCAGCAGCTTGACAGGGCGGAATCTCAATGAGCAGTTCTTC; cdr3_aa: CASSLTGRNLNEQFF
v_call: TRBV18; j_call: TRBJ2-1; clone_size: few; d_call: TRBD2; cdr3_nt: TGTGCCAGCTCACCCTCCGGGACTAGCGGGGTCTCCTACAATGAGCAGTTCTTC; cdr3_aa: CASSPSGTSGVSYNEQFF
v_call: TRBV7-2; j_call: TRBJ1-1; clone_size: -; d_call: -; cdr3_nt: TGTGCCAGCAGCTTAGGGACAACGAACACTGAAGCTTTCTTT; cdr3_aa: CASSLGTTNTEAFF
v_call: TRBV15; j_call: TRBJ2-7; clone_size: -; d_call: -; cdr3_nt: TGTGCCACCAGCACCGCCTACGAGCAGTACTTC; cdr3_aa: CATSTAYEQYF
v_call: TRBV7-2; j_call: TRBJ2-1; clone_size: few; d_call: TRBD2; cdr3_nt: TGTGCCAGCAGCTTAATGGGACTAGCCCATGAGCAGTTCTTC; cdr3_aa: CASSLMGLAHEQFF
v_call: TRBV5-6; j_call: TRBJ2-6; clone_size: -; d_call: -; cdr3_nt: TGTGCCAGCAGCTTGGGGGCCGGGGCCAACGTCCTGACTTTC; cdr3_aa: CASSLGAGANVLTF
v_call: TRBV7-2; j_call: TRBJ1-5; clone_size: -; d_call: TRBD1; cdr3_nt: TGTGCCAGCAGCCCACAGGGGTTAGGCCAGCCCCAGCATTTT; cdr3_aa: CASSPQGLGQPQHF
v_call: TRBV2; j_call: TRBJ1-2; clone_size: -; d_call: -; cdr3_nt: TGTGCCAGCAGTGACTATGAGAGTTATGGCTACACCTTC; cdr3_aa: CASSDYESYGYTF
v_call: TRBV2; j_call: TRBJ2-2; clone_size: -; d_call: -; cdr3_nt: TGTGCCAGCAGTGGACAGTCGGGGGAGCTGTTTTTT; cdr3_aa: CASSGQSGELFF
v_call: TRBV4-2; j_call: TRBJ1-1; clone_size: -; d_call: -; cdr3_nt: TGTGCCAGCAGCCAAGATGTCCAGGCAATGAACACTGAAGCTTTCTTT; cdr3_aa: CASSQDVQAMNTEAFF
v_call: TRBV18; j_call: TRBJ1-5; clone_size: -; d_call: -; cdr3_nt: TGTGCCAGCTCACCTAATGCAGGGGAAAAACAGCCCCAGCATTTT; cdr3_aa: CASSPNAGEKQPQHF
v_call: TRBV19; j_call: TRBJ1-6; clone_size: -; d_call: TRBD1; cdr3_nt: TGTGCCAGTAGTGGGACAGGGGTCTATAATTCACCCCTCCACTTT; cdr3_aa: CASSGTGVYNSPLHF
v_call: TRBV5-6; j_call: TRBJ2-7; clone_size: -; d_call: -; cdr3_nt: TGTGCCAGCAGCCAGGACAGTAACTCCTACGAGCAGTACTTC; cdr3_aa: CASSQDSNSYEQYF
v_call: TRBV19; j_call: TRBJ2-7; clone_size: -; d_call: -; cdr3_nt: TGTGCCAGTAGTATAGTTCAGGGCTACGAGCAGTACTTC; cdr3_aa: CASSIVQGYEQYF
v_call: TRBV27; j_call: TRBJ2-3; clone_size: -; d_call: TRBD2; cdr3_nt: TGTGCCAGCAGACCTAGCGGGGGCACAGATACGCAGTATTTT; cdr3_aa: CASRPSGGTDTQYF
v_call: TRBV10-2; j_call: TRBJ1-1; clone_size: -; d_call: -; cdr3_nt: TGCGCCAGCACAACAGGGATGGGGAACACTGAAGCTTTCTTT; cdr3_aa: CASTTGMGNTEAFF
v_call: TRBV28; j_call: TRBJ2-7; clone_size: -; d_call: -; cdr3_nt: TGTGCCAGCAGCAGGGTTGTTTCCGAGCAGTACTTC; cdr3_aa: CASSRVVSEQYF
v_call: TRBV11-2; j_call: TRBJ2-1; clone_size: -; d_call: TRBD1; cdr3_nt: TGTGCCAGCAGCCGTGGACAGGGCAGGGATGAGCAGTTCTTC; cdr3_aa: CASSRGQGRDEQFF
v_call: TRBV15; j_call: TRBJ2-1; clone_size: -; d_call: -; cdr3_nt: TGTGCCACCAGCAGAGATTCGGGGACAGAGCAGTTCTTC; cdr3_aa: CATSRDSGTEQFF
v_call: TRBV7-9; j_call: TRBJ1-2; clone_size: -; d_call: -; cdr3_nt: TGTGCCAGCAGCTTAGGTCCGGGTGGCTACACCTTC; cdr3_aa: CASSLGPGGYTF